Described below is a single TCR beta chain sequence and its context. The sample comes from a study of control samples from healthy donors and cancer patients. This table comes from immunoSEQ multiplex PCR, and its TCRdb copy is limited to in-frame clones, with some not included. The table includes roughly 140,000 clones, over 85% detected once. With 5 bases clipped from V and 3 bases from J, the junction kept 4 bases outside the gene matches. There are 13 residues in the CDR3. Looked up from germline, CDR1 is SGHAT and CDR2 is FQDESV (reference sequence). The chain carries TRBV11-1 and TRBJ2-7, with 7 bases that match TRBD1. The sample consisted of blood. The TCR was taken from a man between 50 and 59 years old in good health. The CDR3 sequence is CASSPRQGYEQYF. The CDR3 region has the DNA TGTGCCAGCAGCCCAAGACAGGGCTACGAGCAGTACTTC.